This TCR beta chain was identified in a study of cytomegalovirus exposure and HLA in healthy donors. Study details: Among the roughly 430 genotyped donors, over 70% were placed in the Caucasian-associated ancestry cluster.

Though probably carrying unrecorded immune exposures, donors were nominally healthy at sampling. Study-level findings and limits: In a later analysis, parvovirus B19, influenza, CMV and Epstein-Barr virus appeared linked to several top co-occurrence clusters. A few CMV-associated chains proved CMV antigen-specific in vitro.

CDR1 and CDR2 from the germline V gene are SGDLS and YYNGEE. Between the trimmed V and J ends, which lost 0 bases and 8 bases, there was a span of 21 bases. The CDR3 is made up of 17 amino acids. There are a few counts of this clone. Its target is unknown. Researchers ran the PCR with 60 Vbeta and 13 Jbeta primers. Clones were read by immunoSEQ multiplex PCR, and TCRdb kept only the in-frame ones, dropping some. Of some 140,000 clones in the sample, about 83% were seen once. Sequenced: PBMCs. J is TRBJ2-1 and V is TRBV9, with D possibly being TRBD2 (5 bases). The receptor's source is a woman between 40 and 50 years old in good health and CMV-seronegative. The DNA of the CDR3 is TGTGCCAGCAGCGTAGGAGCGACGGCGGAGGAGATGGATGAGCAGTTCTTC. It translates to CASSVGATAEEMDEQFF. The whole variable domain, remainder taken from reference TRBV9 and TRBJ2-1, is DSGVTQTPKHLITATGQRVTLRCSPRSGDLSVYWYQQSLDQGLQFLIQYYNGEERAKGNILERFSAQQFPDLHSELNLSSLELGDSALYFCASSVGATAEEMDEQFFGPGTRLTVL.